Following are 14 T cell receptor beta chains from one sample sequenced in a study of radiation and T cells in renal cell carcinoma. Assay: immunoSEQ multiplex PCR; the TCRdb copy retains only in-frame clones and omits some. The sample shows 120,000 or so clones, 81% of them seen only once. Time point in this sample: blood 2 weeks post-SBRT. Treatment described: 15 Gy SBRT to primary tumor, nephrectomy 4 weeks later. The specimen was blood, collected from a patient whose treatment included radiotherapy and nephrectomy. These receptor sequences come from a middle-aged man with renal cell carcinoma.

This clone was seen a few times. V and J are TRBV6-1 and TRBJ1-5; D gene uncertain. The CDR3 length is 12 residues. The V and J ends lost 6 bases and 3 bases respectively, with 6 bases between them. In germline, CDR1 is MNHNS, CDR2 SASEGT. Written as DNA, the CDR3 is TGTGCCAGCAGGGTCACCAATCAGCCCCAGCATTTT. This sequence encodes CASRVTNQPQHF.

J is TRBJ2-4 and V is TRBV7-6; possibly TRBD2 for D (7 bases). CDR3 length equals 14 residues. Germline loops: CDR1 SGHVS, CDR2 FNYEAQ. Trimming stripped 5 bases from V and 6 bases from J, with 14 bases between. CDR3 DNA: TGTGCCAGCAGCCACGCCGGGGGGCGAAACATTCAGTACTTC. It specifies CASSHAGGRNIQYF.

CDR3 bases: TGTGCCAGCAGTTTATCGCTCGGGTCGGACTATGGCTACACCTTC. The encoded protein is CASSLSLGSDYGYTF. J is TRBJ1-2 and V is TRBV27; D remains ambiguous. Germline assignment: CDR1 MNHEY and CDR2 SMNVEV (reference sequence). Trimming removed 0 bases from V and 3 bases from J, with 11 bases in between. The CDR3 spans 15 residues.

The rearrangement uses TRBV14 and TRBJ2-5; D assignment may be TRBD1 or TRBD2 (5 bases each). CDR3 length: 13 amino acids. Trimming removed 4 bases at V and 0 bases at J, with 6 bases between. The germline CDR1 and CDR2 sequences are SGHDN and FVKESK. In DNA form, the CDR3 reads TGTGCCAGCAGCCGGGGGAACCAAGAGACCCAGTACTTC. As protein: CASSRGNQETQYF.

The genes are TRBV28 and TRBJ2-7; 7 nucleotides agree with TRBD1. The germline CDR1 and CDR2 sequences are MDHEN and SYDVKM. The CDR3 runs to 14 residues. V shed 4 bases and J 1 base; nucleotides not matched to a gene: 4. This CDR3 is CASSSGTVSYEQYF. As DNA, the CDR3 is TGTGCCAGCAGTTCCGGGACAGTATCCTACGAGCAGTACTTC.

The chain has TRBV7-8 and TRBJ2-7, with 9 bases fitting TRBD1. Germline V gene data show CDR1 as SGHVS and CDR2 as FQNEAQ. The CDR3 is 18 residues long. With V trimmed by 0 bases and J by 1 base, 10 bases remained unmatched. The CDR3 protein is CASSLAARVGTGSYEQYF. The CDR3 nucleotides read TGTGCCAGCAGCTTAGCCGCCCGGGTAGGGACAGGGTCCTACGAGCAGTACTTC.

The V and J genes are TRBV7-2 and TRBJ2-7, with D hard to call. The CDR3 consists of 13 residues. Germline V gene data show CDR1 as SGHTA and CDR2 as FQGNSA. The V gene lost 6 bases and the J gene lost 2 bases, with 11 bases spanning the gap. CDR3: CASRPGATYEQYF. The CDR3 nucleotides are TGTGCCAGCAGGCCCGGAGCTACCTACGAGCAGTACTTC.

This clone has just a few counts. The chain combines TRBV2 with TRBJ1-2; maybe TRBD1 (5 bases). Germline lookup yields CDR1 SNHLY and CDR2 FYNNEI. This CDR3 comprises 15 residues. V was pared by 9 bases and J by 1 base, with 18 bases between. The CDR3 spells CARKARDGNNYGYTF. The CDR3 DNA is TGTGCCAGAAAGGCCCGGGACGGAAATAACTATGGCTACACCTTC.

The rearrangement links TRBV2 to TRBJ2-7, with TRBD1 matching 10 bases. The CDR3 spans 14 residues. The V and J ends lost 8 bases and 3 bases, in that order; junction bases with no gene match: 7. The V gene's germline CDR1 is SNHLY and CDR2 FYNNEI. CDR3 sequence reads: CASGPGTGDYEQYF. CDR3 sequence (DNA): TGTGCCAGCGGCCCCGGGACAGGGGACTACGAGCAGTACTTC.

The rearrangement uses TRBV7-9 and TRBJ2-3, with D unclear. The germline CDR1 and CDR2 sequences are SEHNR and FQNEAQ (reference sequence). The CDR3 is made up of 13 amino acids. Trimming stripped 4 bases from V and 8 bases from J, with 13 bases between. The CDR3 DNA sequence: TGTGCCAGCAGCTCCATTATAGCACCTACGCAGTATTTT. This translates into CASSSIIAPTQYF.

This rearrangement joins TRBV4-3 to TRBJ2-2; D possibly corresponds to TRBD1 (6 bases). Germline V gene sequence: CDR1 LGHNA, CDR2 YSLEER. The CDR3 totals 17 residues. Deletions cut 4 bases from V and 0 bases from J, with 15 bases between. This CDR3 is CASSPQVGQTNTGELFF. The CDR3 DNA reads TGCGCCAGCAGCCCCCAGGTTGGACAGACGAACACCGGGGAGCTGTTTTTT.

The chain carries TRBV11-1 and TRBJ2-2; weak D call: TRBD2 (6 bases). Trimming stripped 5 bases from V and 3 bases from J, with 16 bases between. CDR3 size: 16 residues. Germline lookup yields CDR1 SGHAT and CDR2 FQDESV (reference sequence). The CDR3 region has the DNA TGTGCCAGCAGCCCGGGGGTTGGTCCGTACACCGGGGAGCTGTTTTTT. It specifies CASSPGVGPYTGELFF.

The gene calls are TRBV9 and TRBJ2-1; D remains ambiguous. The CDR3 length is 16 residues. Trimming removed 4 bases at V and 3 bases at J, with 17 bases between. Germline CDR1 is SGDLS and CDR2 is YYNGEE. CDR3 loop: CASSPRWGPNYNEQFF. The CDR3 DNA reads as TGTGCCAGCAGCCCCCGATGGGGTCCCAACTACAATGAGCAGTTCTTC.

The genes are TRBV2 and TRBJ2-1; TRBD1 or TRBD2 may be the D gene (5 bases each). Germline V lookup: CDR1 SNHLY, CDR2 FYNNEI. The CDR3 loop spans 15 amino acids. V gave up 7 bases and J gave up 9 bases, with 22 bases separating them. CDR3 region: CASIQSGGVGGEQFF. CDR3 nucleotides: TGTGCCAGCATCCAATCTGGGGGAGTCGGTGGTGAGCAGTTCTTC. Based on the CDR3 plus reference TRBV2 and TRBJ2-1, the full variable domain is EPEVTQTPSHQVTQMGQEVILRCVPISNHLYFYWYRQILGQKVEFLVSFYNNEISEKSEIFDDQFSVERPDGSNFTLKIRSTKLEDSAMYFCASIQSGGVGGEQFFGPGTRLTVL.